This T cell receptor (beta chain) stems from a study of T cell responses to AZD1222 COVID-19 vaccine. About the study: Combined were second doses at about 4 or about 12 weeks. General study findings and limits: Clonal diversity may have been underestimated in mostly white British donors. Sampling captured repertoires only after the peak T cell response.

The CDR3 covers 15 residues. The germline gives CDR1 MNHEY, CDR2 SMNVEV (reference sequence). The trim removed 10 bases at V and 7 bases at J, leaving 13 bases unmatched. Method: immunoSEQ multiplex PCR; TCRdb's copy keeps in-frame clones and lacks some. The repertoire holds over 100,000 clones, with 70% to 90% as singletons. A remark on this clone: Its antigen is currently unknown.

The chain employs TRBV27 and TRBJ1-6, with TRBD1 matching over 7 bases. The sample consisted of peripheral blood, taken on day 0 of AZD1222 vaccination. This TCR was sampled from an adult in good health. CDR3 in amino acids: CATYPNDRVNSPLHF. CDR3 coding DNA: TGTGCCACCTACCCTAACGACAGGGTAAATTCACCCCTCCACTTT.